Listed below are T cell receptor beta chains from one sample, sequenced in a study of T cells in Graves' hyperthyroidism and ophthalmopathy. A single record per CDR3 protein comes from TCRdb applying MiXCR to the multiplex PCR reads. The sample has approximately 530,000 distinct CDR3 sequences; around 17% are singletons. Sequences were obtained from blood. The source is a woman between 18 and 29 years old with Graves' hyperthyroidism. The CDR3 runs from the conserved cysteine through the conserved F or W. Each record gives: CDR3 DNA, CDR3 protein, D gene, V gene, clone size, J gene. D genes are given only for firm matches. Clone size is given for some rows only: seen once, a few or many times, or a class if the clone is expanded.

TGTGCCAGCAGTGAATGGGGGGCGAGCAATCAGCCCCAGCATTTT	CASSEWGASNQPQHF	.	TRBV6-1	many	TRBJ1-5
TGTGCCACCGCCGGGACAGGCGTCTACAATGAGCAGTTCTTC	CATAGTGVYNEQFF	TRBD1	TRBV19	few	TRBJ2-1
TGCGCCAGCAGCTTGAGGCAAAGTGGTACTGAAGCTTTCTTT	CASSLRQSGTEAFF	.	TRBV5-1	many	TRBJ1-1
TGCGCCAGCAGCCAAGTATCTGGCGGGAGCACAGATACGCAGTATTTT	CASSQVSGGSTDTQYF	.	TRBV4-1	.	TRBJ2-3
TGCAGTGCTAGCCCAACAACCTACGAGCAGTACTTC	CSASPTTYEQYF	.	TRBV20-1	many	TRBJ2-7
TGTGCCAGCATCTACGGACAGGGAATGAACGAGCAGTACTTC	CASIYGQGMNEQYF	TRBD1	TRBV2	many	TRBJ2-7
TGTGCCAGCACCTCAACTGGAGGAGAGACCCAGTACTTC	CASTSTGGETQYF	.	TRBV12-3/TRBV12-4	.	TRBJ2-5
TGTGCCACCAGTGATTTCGGGGGACTAGCGGGGACCAATGAGCAGTTCTTC	CATSDFGGLAGTNEQFF	TRBD2	TRBV24-1	few	TRBJ2-1
TGTGCCACCAGTGACGGTCCAAGAGAGACCCAGTACTTC	CATSDGPRETQYF	.	TRBV24-1	.	TRBJ2-5
TGTGCCAGCAGCGACACAGGGGGAGCGATAGATACGCAGTATTTT	CASSDTGGAIDTQYF	TRBD1	TRBV7-2	many	TRBJ2-3
TGTGCCAGCAGCTCAATACCCCACTCACGGACAGGGAACGAGCAGTACTTC	CASSSIPHSRTGNEQYF	TRBD1	TRBV7-6	many	TRBJ2-7
TGTGCCAGCAGTTTACCGGGACGTCGGATGAACACTGAAGCTTTCTTT	CASSLPGRRMNTEAFF	.	TRBV28	many	TRBJ1-1
TGTGCCAGCCAACGGGACAAAAACACTGAAGCTTTCTTT	CASQRDKNTEAFF	.	TRBV2	many	TRBJ1-1
TGTGCCAGCAGCCCTCGGGACATCCTAACTTCGGAACTGGATGAAAAACTGTTTTTT	CASSPRDILTSELDEKLFF	.	TRBV4-2	few	TRBJ1-4
TGTGCCAGCAGCTTGGGAGGGGCGAATGGCGATGAGCAGTTCTTC	CASSLGGANGDEQFF	TRBD2	TRBV11-3	.	TRBJ2-1
TGCAGTGCTAGAAACTACCAAGGGCAAGAGACCCAGTACTTC	CSARNYQGQETQYF	.	TRBV20-1	many	TRBJ2-5
TGCGCCAGCAGCCAAGTTAACCCCCCGGCCCCTGAAGCTTTCTTT	CASSQVNPPAPEAFF	.	TRBV11-2	.	TRBJ1-1
TGTGCCAGCAGCCAAGTTTCCGGGAGGTCCTACGAGCAGTACTTC	CASSQVSGRSYEQYF	TRBD2	TRBV3-1	few	TRBJ2-7
TGCAGTGCTATTGGACAGGGCCTAGCGGGGGACACCGGGGAGCTGTTTTTT	CSAIGQGLAGDTGELFF	TRBD2	TRBV20-1	many	TRBJ2-2
TGTGCCAGCAGCCATCTTGGCGGTGGGGTCGACGAGCAGTACTTC	CASSHLGGGVDEQYF	.	TRBV14	many	TRBJ2-7
TGTGCCAGCAGTTACAGGGATAGCAATCAGCCCCAGCATTTT	CASSYRDSNQPQHF	.	TRBV27	many	TRBJ1-5
TGCAGTGCATCTAGCGGTCCGATTTACAATGAGCAGTTCTTC	CSASSGPIYNEQFF	TRBD2	TRBV20-1	.	TRBJ2-1
TGTGCCAGCAGCTCCTTCGACAGGGTTCAAACCGGGGAGCTGTTTTTT	CASSSFDRVQTGELFF	TRBD1	TRBV7-9	.	TRBJ2-2
TGTGCCAGCAGTTCGGCTAGCGGGGGCCCCCCAGATACGCAGTATTTT	CASSSASGGPPDTQYF	TRBD2	TRBV12-3/TRBV12-4	.	TRBJ2-3
TGTGCCAGCAGAGGGGGGCTAGGAGAGAACACTGAAGCTTTCTTT	CASRGGLGENTEAFF	.	TRBV12-3/TRBV12-4	few	TRBJ1-1
TGCAGTGCTAGAGAGGGCAGGGGGGCCACTGAAGCTTTCTTT	CSAREGRGATEAFF	TRBD1	TRBV20-1	.	TRBJ1-1
TGTGCCAGCAGCAGCCACAGGGAAGGCTACACCTTC	CASSSHREGYTF	.	TRBV11-3	.	TRBJ1-2
TGTGCCAGCCCGTTGGACACTCGCACAGATACGCAGTATTTT	CASPLDTRTDTQYF	.	TRBV2	.	TRBJ2-3
TGTGCCAGCAGTTTGGAGAGCGGACCTAACGAGCAGTACTTC	CASSLESGPNEQYF	.	TRBV12-3/TRBV12-4	.	TRBJ2-7
TGTGCCAGCAGCCCCCGGGACAGAAACTCCTACGAGCAGTACTTC	CASSPRDRNSYEQYF	TRBD1	TRBV11-3	many	TRBJ2-7
TGCAGCGTTGAACAGGGAGAGACCCAGTACTTC	CSVEQGETQYF	.	TRBV29-1	many	TRBJ2-5
TGTGCCATCAGTGAGTCCTTCTCCAGCACAGATACGCAGTATTTT	CAISESFSSTDTQYF	.	TRBV10-3	.	TRBJ2-3
TGTGCCAGCAACGAACGGGCAGGGCTAAAGCAGTTCTTC	CASNERAGLKQFF	.	TRBV2	many	TRBJ2-1
TGTGCCAGCGAGGCTAGCGGGGGGGCTGATGAGCAGTTCTTC	CASEASGGADEQFF	TRBD2	TRBV7-9	.	TRBJ2-1
TGTGCCAGCAGTTACTTTCGACAGGGAAGTTCACCCCTCCACTTT	CASSYFRQGSSPLHF	TRBD1	TRBV6-5	few	TRBJ1-6
TGTGCCAGCAGTTACTCGAGGGAGCGGGAATACTTC	CASSYSREREYF	TRBD2	TRBV6-5	.	TRBJ2-5
TGTGCCAGCAGCGCGGACCTAAACGAGCAGTACTTC	CASSADLNEQYF	.	TRBV7-9	many	TRBJ2-7
TGTGCCAGCAGCTTACTCAGGGTTAATTCACCCCTCCACTTT	CASSLLRVNSPLHF	.	TRBV7-8	.	TRBJ1-6
TGTGCCAGCAGTGGGCGGGGGGAGCAGTACTTC	CASSGRGEQYF	TRBD2	TRBV2	once	TRBJ2-7
TGTGCCAGTAGTACCGCAGGGGGCGGCTTAAAAGAAAAACTGTTTTTT	CASSTAGGGLKEKLFF	TRBD1	TRBV19	.	TRBJ1-4
TGCGCCAGCAGCTTGGCCGGGACAAGCTCCACTGAAGCTTTCTTT	CASSLAGTSSTEAFF	.	TRBV5-1	many	TRBJ1-1
TGTGCCAGCAGTTTTGAGCCGGGTACCCAGTACTTC	CASSFEPGTQYF	.	TRBV7-9	many	TRBJ2-5
TGCAGTGCTCCAAGACTAGCGGGAGGGGGGCCACACGAGACCCAGTACTTC	CSAPRLAGGGPHETQYF	TRBD2	TRBV20-1	once	TRBJ2-5
TGTGCCAGTAGTGTACCAGACTATTTGGAGACCCAGTACTTC	CASSVPDYLETQYF	.	TRBV19	few	TRBJ2-5
TGTGCCAGCAGCTTACGGGGAGAGGGAAAACTGTTTTTT	CASSLRGEGKLFF	.	TRBV13	many	TRBJ1-4
TGCGCCAGCAGGTACCGCCGCGGGGAGGTCAATGAGCAGTTCTTC	CASRYRRGEVNEQFF	.	TRBV10-1	many	TRBJ2-1
TGCAGTGCTGGGTGGGAGCGTCAGCCCCAGCATTTT	CSAGWERQPQHF	.	TRBV20-1	.	TRBJ1-5
TGTGCCAGCAGCTTTACCGGAGGACAGCTACTTTACAATGAGCAGTTCTTC	CASSFTGGQLLYNEQFF	.	TRBV5-5	many	TRBJ2-1
TGCGCCAGCAGCTTGGGTCCAGGGGGTTTTCGAGAGACCCAGTACTTC	CASSLGPGGFRETQYF	TRBD1	TRBV5-1	few	TRBJ2-5
TGCGCCAGCAGCGTACAAGCGGGACGGGGGAATGAGCAGTTCTTC	CASSVQAGRGNEQFF	TRBD2	TRBV5-1	many	TRBJ2-1
TGCGCCAGCAGCTTGGATTTAAGACTAGCGGGGGGGGGAAAGCAGTACTTC	CASSLDLRLAGGGKQYF	TRBD2	TRBV5-1	few	TRBJ2-7